These 26 T cell receptor beta chains came from one sample sequenced in a study of graft-versus-host responses after intestinal transplantation. Processed graft tissue released its intraepithelial and lamina propria lymphocytes. TCRdb keeps only in-frame clones here, not all; method: immunoSEQ multiplex PCR. The table lists 13,000 to 15,000 clones, around 67% of them singletons. The starting material was ileum tissue, obtained around 640 days after intestinal transplantation. The source is a human patient who received an intestinal transplant, so some T cells may come from the graft donor.

As for this clone: Other DNA sequences in this sample translate to the same CDR3. The chain couples TRBV18 to TRBJ1-6; no reliable D call. With 3 bases removed from V and 3 bases from J, the gap between germline ends came to 15 bases. Germline-derived CDR1 and CDR2 are KGHSH and LQKENI. CDR3 length: 17 residues. CDR3 sequence: CASSPEKRGIYNSPLHF. The CDR3 DNA is TGTGCCAGCTCACCGGAAAAACGAGGCATCTATAATTCACCCCTCCACTTT.

The rearrangement joins TRBV7-9 to TRBJ1-6, with TRBD1 matching over 7 bases. CDR1 is SEHNR, CDR2 FQNEAQ, per germline (reference sequence). The CDR3 loop spans 17 amino acids. J lost 4 bases, V lost 1 base, and 7 bases had no gene match. This CDR3 reads CASSLGTGLSYNSPLHF. The CDR3 nucleotides are TGTGCCAGCAGCTTAGGGACAGGACTTTCTTATAATTCACCCCTCCACTTT.

This rearrangement joins TRBV29-1 to TRBJ1-1; unclear D gene. V was pared by 7 bases and J by 6 bases, with 21 bases between. This CDR3 contains 14 residues. The germline CDR1 and CDR2 sequences are SQVTM and ANQGSEA. The CDR3: CSATRTESGAEAFF. CDR3 sequence (DNA): TGCAGCGCAACGAGGACGGAATCCGGGGCTGAAGCTTTCTTT.

The rearrangement uses TRBV4-1 and TRBJ1-1; D is ambiguous. Between the trimmed V and J ends, which lost 1 base and 0 bases, there was a span of 9 bases. This CDR3 has 15 residues. Germline V gene data show CDR1 as MGHRA and CDR2 as YSYEKL. CDR3 coding DNA: TGCGCCAGCAGCCAAGTGGCCTTCATGAACACTGAAGCTTTCTTT. The encoded protein is CASSQVAFMNTEAFF.

This chain links TRBV6-1 with TRBJ1-2; 7 bases agree with TRBD1. CDR1 is MNHNS and CDR2 is SASEGT in the germline V gene. This CDR3 is built from 14 residues. V gave up 0 bases and J gave up 2 bases; unmatched junction bases: 0. In DNA form, the CDR3 reads TGTGCCAGCAGTGAAGCAGGGGGCAACTATGGCTACACCTTC. This sequence encodes CASSEAGGNYGYTF.

V is TRBV7-2 and J is TRBJ2-5; 15 bases match TRBD2. Germline values: CDR1 SGHTA, CDR2 FQGNSA. The CDR3 contains 17 residues. J was trimmed by 5 bases and V by 5 bases; bases with no gene match: 9. The CDR3, as DNA: TGTGCCAGCAGCCTCGGACTAGCGGGGGGGCTGGGGGAGACCCAGTACTTC. It yields the protein CASSLGLAGGLGETQYF.

The chain couples TRBV4-3 to TRBJ1-5; 7 positions agree with TRBD1. The germline CDR1 and CDR2 sequences are LGHNA and YSLEER. CDR3 size: 16 residues. Losses at the gene ends were 4 bases for V and 5 bases for J; bases not matched to a gene: 11. CDR3 protein: CASSRIRGPSDQPQHF. The CDR3 DNA follows: TGCGCCAGCAGCCGCATAAGGGGGCCGTCTGATCAGCCCCAGCATTTT.

This chain links TRBV4-1 with TRBJ2-7, with D possibly being TRBD1 (6 bases). CDR1 and CDR2 from the germline V gene are MGHRA and YSYEKL. Trimming cost V 4 bases and J 7 bases, with 20 bases left between them. CDR3 length: 15 residues. CDR3 sequence: CASSRSGGQGQEQYF. In nucleotides, the CDR3 is TGCGCCAGCAGCCGATCCGGTGGCCAGGGGCAGGAGCAGTACTTC.

This clone was seen a few times. The J gene is TRBJ2-3, the V gene TRBV2, with a possible D match to TRBD2 (7 bases). With 8 bases removed from V and 2 bases from J, the gap between germline ends came to 17 bases. The CDR3 sequence is 15 residues long. The germline gives CDR1 SNHLY, CDR2 FYNNEI. The CDR3 DNA is TGTGCCAGCTGCTCGGCGGGGGCGATCACAGATACGCAGTATTTT. Its protein is CASCSAGAITDTQYF.

This chain uses TRBV11-2 with TRBJ1-1, with D perhaps matching TRBD1 (6 bases). The CDR3 is made up of 14 amino acids. Germline V gene lookup returns CDR1 SGHAT and CDR2 FQNNGV. Trimming shortened V by 5 bases and J by 6 bases, and 16 bases separated the two germline ends. CDR3 residues: CASSPPQGRAEAFF. The DNA for the CDR3 is TGTGCCAGCAGCCCACCGCAGGGGAGGGCTGAAGCTTTCTTT.

The CDR3 protein is CASNPSGGAYEQYF. CDR3 bases: TGTGCCAGCAACCCTAGCGGGGGCGCCTACGAGCAGTACTTC. This sequence joins TRBV6-1 and TRBJ2-7; 10 bases agree with TRBD2. The CDR3 length is 14 residues. From germline, CDR1 is MNHNS and CDR2 SASEGT. Unmatched junction bases numbered 5, after V lost 7 bases and J lost 2 bases.

The V gene is TRBV7-6, the J gene TRBJ1-4; possible D gene TRBD1, 6 bases. This CDR3 has 12 residues. In germline, CDR1 is SGHVS, CDR2 FNYEAQ. With 1 base removed from V and 13 bases from J, the gap between germline ends came to 10 bases. The CDR3 DNA follows: TGTGCCAGCAGCTTAGAGAGGGGGTCACTGTTTTTT. It codes for CASSLERGSLFF.

The CDR3 spells CASRIDTNYGYTF. Here the CDR3 DNA reads TGTGCCAGCAGAATTGACACTAACTATGGCTACACCTTC. The rearrangement joins TRBV7-9 to TRBJ1-2; no reliable D call. The CDR3 covers 13 residues. Trimming pared 6 bases from V and 0 bases from J, leaving 8 bases between. Germline V gene data show CDR1 as SEHNR and CDR2 as FQNEAQ (reference sequence).

Note on this clone: This sample includes further DNA sequences coding for the same CDR3. V gene TRBV6-5 combines with J gene TRBJ1-5; 8 bases line up with TRBD1. Per the germline V gene, CDR1 is MNHEY and CDR2 is SVGAGI. The length of the CDR3 is 15 residues. V lost 6 bases, J lost 1 base, and 5 bases stayed unmatched. The CDR3 reads CASRSGTGSNQPQHF. The CDR3 DNA is TGTGCCAGCAGGTCCGGGACAGGAAGCAATCAGCCCCAGCATTTT.

V usage is TRBV27 and J usage is TRBJ2-2; D ambiguous. Looked up from germline, CDR1 is MNHEY and CDR2 is SMNVEV (reference sequence). The CDR3 is 13 residues long. The V gene lost 10 bases and the J gene lost 0 bases, with 9 bases spanning the gap. CDR3 in DNA: TGTGCCACATCCGAGACGAACACCGGGGAGCTGTTTTTT. Its protein is CATSETNTGELFF.

The V call is TRBV2, the J call TRBJ2-2; D remains unclear. Germline values: CDR1 SNHLY, CDR2 FYNNEI. The CDR3 contains 13 residues. V gave up 1 base and J gave up 8 bases, with 8 bases separating them. The CDR3 nucleotides are TGTGCCAGCAGTGAAGTCGGAGCGGGGGAGCTGTTTTTT. Translating it yields CASSEVGAGELFF.

The chain couples TRBV7-9 to TRBJ2-1; the D gene is possibly TRBD2 (6 bases). This CDR3 has 15 amino acids. Trimming removed 1 base at V and 8 bases at J, with 15 bases between. Per germline, CDR1 SEHNR and CDR2 FQNEAQ (reference sequence). CDR3 region: CASSLGLVWSDEQFF. The CDR3 DNA is TGTGCCAGCAGCTTAGGACTAGTTTGGTCAGATGAGCAGTTCTTC.

The chain combines TRBV25-1 with TRBJ2-3; D may be TRBD2 (6 bases). The CDR3 has 17 amino acids. Germline assignment: CDR1 MGHDK and CDR2 SYGVNS. The germline V and J ends were trimmed by 1 base and 6 bases, with 20 bases remaining between them. The CDR3 sequence: CASSEWGVEEGADTQYF. The CDR3 nucleotides read TGTGCCAGCAGTGAATGGGGGGTAGAGGAGGGTGCGGATACGCAGTATTTT. The variable domain in full, completed from reference TRBV25-1 and TRBJ2-3, reads EADIYQTPRYLVIGTGKKITLECSQTMGHDKMYWYQQDPGMELHLIHYSYGVNSTEKGDLSSESTVSRIRTEHFPLTLESARPSHTSQYLCASSEWGVEEGADTQYFGPGTRLTVL.

This clone came up once. The chain couples TRBV6-5 to TRBJ2-7, with D maybe TRBD1 (6 bases). The CDR3 has 15 amino acids. Trimming left V 0 bases short and J 0 bases short, with 9 bases between. Looked up from germline, CDR1 is MNHEY and CDR2 is SVGAGI. The chain's CDR3 is CASSYSGASSYEQYF. The CDR3, as DNA: TGTGCCAGCAGTTACTCGGGGGCCAGCTCCTACGAGCAGTACTTC.

This clone was observed a handful of times. The genes are TRBV10-1 and TRBJ2-2, with D perhaps matching TRBD1 (5 bases). The V end was cut by 3 bases, the J end by 3 bases, with 5 bases between. Per germline, CDR1 WNHNN and CDR2 SYGVQD (reference sequence). The CDR3 runs 13 residues. For the CDR3, the DNA is TGCGCCAGCAGTGACAGGGACACCGGGGAGCTGTTTTTT. Protein product: CASSDRDTGELFF.

In its sample, this clone was seen once. The V gene is TRBV5-1, the J gene TRBJ1-4, with 7 bases fitting TRBD1. With V trimmed by 0 bases and J by 6 bases, 2 bases remained unmatched. The germline gives CDR1 SGHRS, CDR2 YFSETQ. The CDR3 loop spans 14 amino acids. The CDR3: CASSLDRGDEKLFF. CDR3 nucleotides: TGCGCCAGCAGCTTGGACAGGGGTGATGAAAAACTGTTTTTT.

CDR3 loop: CASSLAGGDQPQHF. Written as DNA, the CDR3 is TGCGCCAGCAGCTTGGCCGGAGGGGATCAGCCCCAGCATTTT. The chain joins TRBV5-1 to TRBJ1-5, with a weak D call TRBD1 (5 bases). The germline V gene encodes CDR1 SGHRS and CDR2 YFSETQ. The CDR3 is 14 residues long. Between the trimmed V and J ends, which lost 0 bases and 5 bases, there was a span of 9 bases.

Only one count was recorded for this clone. The gene calls are TRBV7-9 and TRBJ2-7, with D tentatively TRBD1 (6 bases). The V gene lost 5 bases and the J gene lost 2 bases, with 10 bases spanning the gap. CDR1 and CDR2 (germline): SEHNR, FQNEAQ (reference sequence). CDR3 length: 13 amino acids. CDR3 sequence (DNA): TGTGCCAGCAGCGCTACAGGGCCCTACGAGCAGTACTTC. It translates to CASSATGPYEQYF.

The genes are TRBV6-1 and TRBJ1-6; D unresolved. Germline CDR1 and CDR2: MNHNS and SASEGT. The CDR3 has 15 amino acids. Trimming removed 1 base from V and 10 bases from J, with 14 bases in between. The CDR3 is CASSEVGGIRSPLHF. CDR3 in DNA: TGTGCCAGCAGTGAAGTCGGAGGTATACGCTCACCCCTCCACTTT.

The chain has TRBV27 and TRBJ1-2; D unclear. This CDR3 is 14 amino acids long. V was trimmed by 5 bases and J by 7 bases, leaving 17 bases between them. The germline gives CDR1 MNHEY, CDR2 SMNVEV (reference sequence). The CDR3 sequence: CASSPRAPEGGYTF. For the CDR3, the DNA is TGTGCCAGCAGTCCCCGGGCCCCGGAGGGTGGCTACACCTTC.

DNA of the CDR3: TGCGCCAGCAGCTTGCTGGCGGGGGGGTGGGACGAGCAGTACTTC. It is translated as CASSLLAGGWDEQYF. The J gene is TRBJ2-7, the V gene TRBV5-1; 9 positions agree with TRBD2. Trimming removed 1 base from V and 5 bases from J; junction bases left unmatched: 7. Germline V gene lookup returns CDR1 SGHRS and CDR2 YFSETQ. The CDR3 runs to 15 residues.